The 22 T cell receptor beta chains given below trace back to one sample, sequenced in a study of vaccination and CD4 T cells after COVID-19. The sample's treatment: approximately nine-day PBMC culture with coronavirus spike peptide pools or control peptides (ViraFEST assay). Cultured CD4+ T cell DNA was sequenced using the Oncomine TCR Beta short-read assay. TCRdb redid the calling of the PCR reads with MiXCR, one entry per CDR3 protein. The sample lists over 10,000 distinct CDR3 sequences, approximately 60% occurring once. The antigens for these receptors are not known. The sequencing sample was made of CD4+ T cells from blood, cultured in vitro. These TCRs come from a human donor who had recovered from COVID-19.

This clonotype turned up a few times. The rearrangement joins TRBV24-1 to TRBJ2-5; D perhaps matches TRBD1 (7 bases). The CDR3 has 14 amino acids. V was clipped by 9 bases and J by 1 base, with 14 bases between them. Germline V gives CDR1 KGHDR, CDR2 SFDVKD. The CDR3 nucleotides are TGTGCCACCGCCCCCAGGGGGGCCCAAGAGACCCAGTACTTC. Encoded protein: CATAPRGAQETQYF.

The chain has TRBV4-3 and TRBJ2-3, with D perhaps TRBD2 (5 bases). This CDR3 region has 13 residues. The germline V gene encodes CDR1 LGHNA and CDR2 YSLEER. Trimming removed 4 bases at V and 6 bases at J, with 11 bases between. CDR3 in amino acids: CASSPEGGDTQYF. CDR3 DNA: TGCGCCAGCAGCCCAGAGGGTGGGGATACGCAGTATTTT.

The V gene is TRBV20-1, the J gene TRBJ1-6; 8 bases are a match to TRBD1. The V segment lost 6 bases and the J segment 5 bases; nucleotides outside the gene matches: 3. Germline lookup yields CDR1 DFQATT and CDR2 SNEGSKA (reference sequence). The CDR3 runs to 13 residues. CDR3 protein: CSATGGDNSPLHF. The CDR3 region has the DNA TGCAGTGCAACAGGGGGGGATAATTCACCCCTCCACTTT.

The rearrangement uses TRBV2 and TRBJ1-2; a weak D match, TRBD1 (5 bases). This CDR3 contains 13 residues. The germline V and J ends were trimmed by 7 bases and 8 bases, with 17 bases remaining between them. The germline V gene encodes CDR1 SNHLY and CDR2 FYNNEI. The CDR3 reads CASTTGGRYGYTF. The CDR3 DNA sequence: TGTGCCAGCACAACGGGGGGAAGGTACGGCTACACCTTC. Variable domain in full (rest from reference TRBV2 and TRBJ1-2): EPEVTQTPSHQVTQMGQEVILRCVPISNHLYFYWYRQILGQKVEFLVSFYNNEISEKSEIFDDQFSVERPDGSNFTLKIRSTKLEDSAMYFCASTTGGRYGYTFGSGTRLTVV.

The chain recombines TRBV27 with TRBJ2-1; 8 bases are a match to TRBD2. This CDR3 spans 14 amino acids. Germline CDR1 MNHEY, CDR2 SMNVEV (reference sequence). After removal of 5 bases from V and 4 bases from J, the junction contained 4 bases not matched to a gene. CDR3: CASSGTRGYNEQFF. The CDR3 bases are TGTGCCAGCAGTGGGACTAGGGGTTACAATGAGCAGTTCTTC.

J is TRBJ2-2 and V is TRBV20-1; no clear D gene. This CDR3 region has 12 residues. Germline V CDR1 and CDR2: DFQATT, SNEGSKA (reference sequence). Trimming shortened V by 6 bases and J by 2 bases, and 7 bases separated the two germline ends. The CDR3 DNA sequence: TGCAGTGCCAAGACAAACACCGGGGAGCTGTTTTTT. This encodes CSAKTNTGELFF.

The chain combines TRBV6-5 with TRBJ2-1; D gene ambiguous. V was cut by 2 bases and J by 5 bases, with 10 bases left in between. Germline V gene data show CDR1 as MNHEY and CDR2 as SVGAGI. The CDR3 extends over 14 amino acids. The CDR3 protein is CASSYPGSDNEQFF. The CDR3 DNA reads as TGTGCCAGCAGTTACCCCGGGTCTGACAATGAGCAGTTCTTC.

CDR3 nucleotide sequence: TGCAGTGCTAGAGGGGCGGAAAACACAGATACGCAGTATTTT. This sequence encodes CSARGAENTDTQYF. The chain employs TRBV20-1 and TRBJ2-3; D not certain. Germline V CDR1 and CDR2: DFQATT, SNEGSKA (reference sequence). The CDR3 consists of 14 residues. Trimming cost V 1 base and J 2 bases, with 10 bases left between them.

The chain couples TRBV7-2 to TRBJ2-7; D remains unclear. Germline V CDR1 and CDR2: SGHTA, FQGNSA. V shed 2 bases and J shed 2 bases, with 10 bases lying between them. CDR3 size: 14 residues. DNA for the CDR3: TGTGCCAGCAGCTTATCCCAGGCTGCCTACGAGCAGTACTTC. It encodes CASSLSQAAYEQYF.

This chain uses TRBV20-1 with TRBJ1-2; D perhaps matches TRBD1 (6 bases). The length of the CDR3 is 14 residues. CDR1 DFQATT and CDR2 SNEGSKA come from the germline V gene (reference sequence). The germline V and J ends were trimmed by 6 bases and 0 bases, with 14 bases remaining between them. The CDR3 loop is CSATGVLSNYGYTF. CDR3 DNA sequence: TGCAGTGCGACAGGCGTCCTCTCTAACTATGGCTACACCTTC.

A few counts support this clonotype. The chain is built from TRBV7-8 and TRBJ1-2; maybe TRBD1 (6 bases). Between the trimmed V and J ends, which lost 5 bases and 7 bases, there was a span of 14 bases. Germline-derived CDR1 and CDR2 are SGHVS and FQNEAQ. The CDR3 has 13 amino acids. For the CDR3, the DNA is TGTGCCAGCAGCAACCGGGACACGAGTGGCTACACCTTC. As protein: CASSNRDTSGYTF.

The V gene is TRBV6-5, the J gene TRBJ1-1, with unresolved D. The germline gives CDR1 MNHEY, CDR2 SVGAGI. V was trimmed by 3 bases and J by 0 bases, leaving 8 bases between them. The CDR3 has 14 amino acids. CDR3 DNA: TGTGCCAGCAGTTATGGGGTTATGAACACTGAAGCTTTCTTT. It codes for CASSYGVMNTEAFF.

This clonotype was recorded once. This rearrangement joins TRBV7-9 to TRBJ1-2; TRBD1 is a possible D gene (5 bases). Per the germline V gene, CDR1 is SEHNR and CDR2 is FQNEAQ (reference sequence). The CDR3 has 15 residues. Trimming took 0 bases from V and 7 from J, leaving 15 bases between them. The CDR3 sequence is CASSLAGERSRGYTF. In nucleotides, the CDR3 is TGTGCCAGCAGCTTAGCGGGGGAACGGTCTCGTGGCTACACCTTC.

The chain employs TRBV28 and TRBJ2-4; D not resolved. Trimming pared 7 bases from V and 6 bases from J, leaving 10 bases between. Germline assignment: CDR1 MDHEN and CDR2 SYDVKM. CDR3 length: 12 amino acids. The DNA for the CDR3 is TGTGCCAGCACCTCATCCCGAAACATTCAGTACTTC. Residues: CASTSSRNIQYF. Complete variable domain (other parts from reference TRBV28 and TRBJ2-4): DVKVTQSSRYLVKRTGEKVFLECVQDMDHENMFWYRQDPGLGLRLIYFSYDVKMKEKGDIPEGYSVSREKKERFSLILESASTNQTSMYLCASTSSRNIQYFGAGTRLSVL.

This clonotype has a single count. V is TRBV20-1 and J is TRBJ2-1, with D perhaps matching TRBD2 (5 bases). Germline CDR1 is DFQATT and CDR2 is SNEGSKA (reference sequence). Trimming cost V 0 bases and J 9 bases, with 12 bases left between them. The CDR3 sequence is 13 residues long. Here the CDR3 DNA reads TGCAGTGCTAGAGATCAACTAACTAGTGAGCAGTTCTTC. Protein sequence: CSARDQLTSEQFF.

This clonotype appeared a few times. The chain links TRBV27 to TRBJ1-1; 8 nucleotides match TRBD1. V dropped 5 bases and J dropped 0; count of bases not matched to a gene: 2. The CDR3 is 14 residues long. CDR1 MNHEY and CDR2 SMNVEV come from the germline V gene (reference sequence). The CDR3 region has the DNA TGTGCCAGCAGTCTCAGGGGGCTGAACACTGAAGCTTTCTTT. Translated: CASSLRGLNTEAFF.

The CDR3 DNA reads TGTGCCAGCAGCCGGGGTAGTGGGGATCTGGGCTACACCTTC. Its protein is CASSRGSGDLGYTF. This chain connects TRBV5-4 to TRBJ1-2; D is unresolved. Per the germline V gene, CDR1 is SGHNT and CDR2 is YYREEE (reference sequence). The CDR3 sequence is 14 residues long. Trimming pared 4 bases from V and 8 bases from J, leaving 18 bases between. The full variable domain, in which reference TRBV5-4 and TRBJ1-2 provide the parts outside the CDR3, is ETGVTQSPTHLIKTRGQQVTLRCSSQSGHNTVSWYQQALGQGPQFIFQYYREEENGRGNFPPRFSGLQFPNYSSELNVNALELDDSALYLCASSRGSGDLGYTFGSGTRLTVV.

This clonotype appeared a single time. The V call is TRBV2, the J call TRBJ1-1, with D uncertain. V was pared by 6 bases and J by 0 bases, with 5 bases between. The CDR3 runs 12 residues. Germline V gene lookup returns CDR1 SNHLY and CDR2 FYNNEI. CDR3 in DNA: TGTGCCAGCAGGGATATGAACACTGAAGCTTTCTTT. Its protein product is CASRDMNTEAFF.

The CDR3, as DNA: TGTGCCAGCAATCGACAGGGGTACACTGAAGCTTTCTTT. Protein product: CASNRQGYTEAFF. V is TRBV2 and J is TRBJ1-1; 8 nucleotides line up with TRBD1. V shed 7 bases and J 3 bases; nucleotides not matched to a gene: 4. From germline, CDR1 is SNHLY and CDR2 FYNNEI. CDR3 length: 13 amino acids. Looking up the rest from reference TRBV2 and TRBJ1-1 gives the full variable domain: EPEVTQTPSHQVTQMGQEVILRCVPISNHLYFYWYRQILGQKVEFLVSFYNNEISEKSEIFDDQFSVERPDGSNFTLKIRSTKLEDSAMYFCASNRQGYTEAFFGQGTRLTVV.

This clonotype was detected only a few times. This chain joins TRBV19 and TRBJ2-5; 9 positions agree with TRBD1. The V gene end was trimmed by 1 base and the J gene end by 7 bases; junction bases not matched to a gene: 7. CDR1 is LNHDA and CDR2 is SQIVND in the germline V gene (reference sequence). CDR3 length equals 15 residues. The CDR3, as DNA: TGTGCCAGTAGTATAGGCACGGGACAGGGTGGGACCCAGTACTTC. Its protein product is CASSIGTGQGGTQYF. The variable domain in full, completed from reference TRBV19 and TRBJ2-5, reads DGGITQSPKYLFRKEGQNVTLSCEQNLNHDAMYWYRQDPGQGLRLIYYSQIVNDFQKGDIAEGYSVSREKKESFPLTVTSAQKNPTAFYLCASSIGTGQGGTQYFGPGTRLLVL.

V gene TRBV12-3 or TRBV12-4 combines with J gene TRBJ2-7; no clear D gene. V was shortened by 1 base and J by 7 bases, with 5 bases between the two germline ends. The CDR3 is made up of 11 amino acids. The CDR3 loop reads CASSLGREQYF. The DNA for the CDR3 is TGTGCCAGCAGTTTAGGAAGGGAGCAGTACTTC.

This clonotype has just one count. The chain joins TRBV30 to TRBJ1-6; D unclear. The length of the CDR3 is 14 residues. Germline loops: CDR1 GTSNPN, CDR2 SVGIG (reference sequence). V lost 0 bases and J 7 bases, leaving 10 bases between the germline ends. CDR3: CAWSVRQGNSPLHF. Here the CDR3 DNA reads TGTGCCTGGAGTGTACGTCAAGGGAATTCACCCCTCCACTTT. Together with reference TRBV30 and TRBJ1-6, the CDR3 gives the full variable domain: SQTIHQWPATLVQPVGSPLSLECTVEGTSNPNLYWYRQAAGRGLQLLFYSVGIGQISSEVPQNLSASRPQDRQFILSSKKLLLSDSGFYLCAWSVRQGNSPLHFGNGTRLTVT.